Presented here are 21 T cell receptor beta chains from one specimen sequenced in a study of molecular identifiers for immune sequencing clone quantification. In TCRdb, the PCR reads were re-called with MiXCR into one record per CDR3 protein. This sample has under 650,000 distinct CDR3 sequences, with nearly 20% found just once. Sequenced input: naive CD8+ T cells from blood, with Jurkat cell RNA spiked in. Subset reported: FACS-sorted CD8+CD4-CCR7+CD45RA+ naive T cells. These receptor sequences come from a human donor in good health. Some libraries in this study had Jurkat cell RNA spiked in.

This clonotype was detected many times. The chain recombines TRBV7-9 with TRBJ1-1, with 9 bases fitting TRBD1. The germline CDR1 and CDR2 sequences are SEHNR and FQNEAQ (reference sequence). J was trimmed by 4 bases and V by 2 bases; bases with no gene match: 2. CDR3 length equals 14 residues. DNA of the CDR3: TGTGCCAGCAGCTTAAACAGGGGGCTCACTGAAGCTTTCTTT. As protein: CASSLNRGLTEAFF.

This clonotype was seen repeatedly, ten times or more. CDR3 amino acids: CASSVDTGANVLTF. The CDR3 DNA follows: TGTGCCAGCAGTGTGGATACTGGGGCCAACGTCCTGACTTTC. The chain uses TRBV12-3 or TRBV12-4 and TRBJ2-6, with D unresolved. The V and J ends lost 5 bases and 2 bases respectively, with 7 bases between them. The CDR3 spans 14 residues.

With respect to this clonotype: A much larger clone lies one base from this, so it may be a read error. The chain recombines TRBV6-5 with TRBJ1-1; no reliable D call. Germline V lookup: CDR1 MNHEY, CDR2 SVGAGI. This CDR3 contains 11 residues. This chain's CDR3 is CASGYWPEAFF. The DNA for the CDR3 is TGTGCCAGCGGTTACTGGCCTGAAGCTTTCTTT.

For this clonotype: Germline is not matched at one junction end, which may reflect a read error. The CDR3 spells CASGLGGFYSYEQHF. CDR3 DNA: TGTGCTAGTGGTTTAGGAGGGTTCTACTCCTACGAGCAGCACTTC. The rearrangement uses TRBV12-5 and TRBJ2-7; D might be TRBD2 (6 bases). The CDR3 totals 15 residues. Germline CDR1 reads LGHNT; CDR2 reads FRNRAP.

The sample holds a few counts of this clonotype. The chain uses TRBV4-1 and TRBJ2-1, with 8 bases aligning to TRBD2. This CDR3 has 15 amino acids. The germline gives CDR1 MGHRA, CDR2 YSYEKL. Germline trimming cut 4 bases from V and 2 bases from J; bases unmatched to any gene: 4. This CDR3 is CASSLIAGPYNEQFF. DNA of the CDR3: TGCGCCAGCAGCCTAATAGCGGGGCCCTACAATGAGCAGTTCTTC.

This clonotype was counted ten times or more. This chain uses TRBV20-1 with TRBJ1-1; the D gene is possibly TRBD1 (5 bases). Trimming shortened V by 4 bases and J by 4 bases, and 10 bases separated the two germline ends. CDR1 and CDR2 (germline): DFQATT, SNEGSKA (reference sequence). This CDR3 is 12 amino acids long. In nucleotides, the CDR3 is TGCAGTGCTACAACAGGCTCCACTGAAGCTTTCTTT. The encoded protein is CSATTGSTEAFF.

This clonotype occurred many times. This chain links TRBV9 with TRBJ1-1; D is undetermined. Trimming removed 3 bases at V and 6 bases at J, with 24 bases between. CDR1 and CDR2 (germline): SGDLS, YYNGEE. There are 17 residues in the CDR3. CDR3 in amino acids: CASSEAPNSPLIPEAFF. The DNA of the CDR3 is TGTGCCAGCAGCGAGGCCCCCAACAGTCCACTGATCCCTGAAGCTTTCTTT.

The rearrangement joins TRBV4-3 to TRBJ1-2; D not resolved. V lost 1 base to trimming and J lost 7 bases, with 16 bases between them. The CDR3 has 15 amino acids. CDR1 is LGHNA and CDR2 is YSLEER in the germline V gene. The CDR3 loop is CASSQARGSRSGYTF. In DNA, the CDR3 is TGCGCCAGCAGCCAAGCCCGTGGGAGTCGTAGTGGCTACACCTTC.

This clonotype appeared many times. The V call is TRBV20-1, the J call TRBJ2-7, with D perhaps matching TRBD2 (5 bases). Germline lookup yields CDR1 DFQATT and CDR2 SNEGSKA (reference sequence). The CDR3 sequence is 14 residues long. With 4 bases removed from V and 3 bases from J, the gap between germline ends came to 16 bases. CDR3 in amino acids: CSATKRGSGYEQYF. Written as DNA, the CDR3 is TGCAGTGCTACGAAACGGGGATCCGGCTACGAGCAGTACTTC.

V is TRBV7-6 and J is TRBJ2-5, with 9 nucleotides matching TRBD2. The CDR3 contains 19 residues. V was clipped by 1 base and J by 1 base; unmatched bases: 13. Germline CDR1 SGHVS, CDR2 FNYEAQ. In nucleotides, the CDR3 is TGTGCCAGCAGCTTAGACCGTTTAAGGGCGGGGGGGCCCCAAGAGACCCAGTACTTC. Amino acids: CASSLDRLRAGGPQETQYF.

This sequence joins TRBV19 and TRBJ2-6; the D is unclear. This CDR3 is built from 13 residues. The ends were cut back, 4 bases at V and 2 bases at J, with 3 bases in the middle. From germline, CDR1 is LNHDA and CDR2 SQIVND (reference sequence). The CDR3 region has the DNA TGTGCCAGTAGTAGCCCTGGGGCCAACGTCCTGACTTTC. Protein product: CASSSPGANVLTF.

Of note for this clonotype: This may arise from a read error, as a much more abundant clone is one base away. The chain combines TRBV20-1 with TRBJ1-1; maybe TRBD1 (5 bases). The CDR3 totals 11 residues. CDR1 and CDR2 (germline): DFQATT, SNEGSKA (reference sequence). Trimming took 3 bases from V and 7 from J, leaving 9 bases between them. CDR3 DNA sequence: TGCAGTGCTAGCCGTGGGGGTGAAGCTTTCTTT. It codes for CSASRGGEAFF.

This clonotype showed up many times. The gene calls are TRBV7-6 and TRBJ1-3; a weak D match, TRBD1 (5 bases). The CDR3 runs to 15 residues. V was pared by 2 bases and J by 1 base, with 9 bases between. Germline CDR1 SGHVS, CDR2 FNYEAQ. DNA of the CDR3: TGTGCCAGCAGCTTATTAGGGGATTCTGGAAACACCATATATTTT. As protein: CASSLLGDSGNTIYF.

This clonotype has a count of ten or more. CDR3: CASSRTSISSHEQYF. The CDR3 nucleotides read TGCGCCAGCAGCCGCACTAGCATTTCATCCCACGAGCAGTACTTC. The chain uses TRBV4-1 and TRBJ2-7; possibly TRBD2 for D (6 bases). V shed 4 bases and J shed 5 bases, with 18 bases lying between them. This CDR3 is built from 15 residues. CDR1 and CDR2 from the germline V gene are MGHRA and YSYEKL.

This rearrangement joins TRBV5-4 to TRBJ1-3; perhaps TRBD1 as D (5 bases). V gave up 4 bases and J gave up 2 bases, with 13 bases separating them. This CDR3 is built from 15 residues. CDR1 is SGHNT and CDR2 is YYREEE in the germline V gene (reference sequence). DNA of the CDR3: TGTGCCAGCAGCGGGGGGGTGAACCCTGGAAACACCATATATTTT. The encoded protein is CASSGGVNPGNTIYF.

This clonotype came up many times. This CDR3 reads CSGDRGVYTEAFF. The CDR3 coding sequence is TGCAGCGGGGACAGGGGGGTATACACTGAAGCTTTCTTT. V and J are TRBV29-1 and TRBJ1-1, with 11 bases aligning to TRBD1. CDR1 and CDR2 from the germline V gene are SQVTM and ANQGSEA. The J segment lost 3 bases and the V segment lost 7 bases, leaving 4 bases of the junction unmatched. This CDR3 region has 13 residues. Based on the CDR3 plus reference TRBV29-1 and TRBJ1-1, the full variable domain is SAVISQKPSRDICQRGTSLTIQCQVDSQVTMMFWYRQQPGQSLTLIATANQGSEATYESGFVIDKFPISRPNLTFSTLTVSNMSPEDSSIYLCSGDRGVYTEAFFGQGTRLTVV.

This clonotype came up many times. The rearrangement joins TRBV5-1 to TRBJ2-1; no definite D call. Trimming left V 0 bases short and J 1 base short, with 11 bases between. CDR3 length equals 16 residues. CDR1 SGHRS and CDR2 YFSETQ come from the germline V gene. CDR3 protein: CASSLDATGSYNEQFF. The CDR3 coding sequence is TGCGCCAGCAGCTTGGACGCGACTGGGTCCTACAATGAGCAGTTCTTC.

This clonotype was recorded many times. The chain is built from TRBV28 and TRBJ2-3; no definite D call. This CDR3 is 12 amino acids long. Germline loops: CDR1 MDHEN, CDR2 SYDVKM. V lost 8 bases to trimming and J lost 2 bases, with 8 bases between them. CDR3 in amino acids: CASSGHTDTQYF. CDR3 DNA: TGTGCCAGCTCTGGGCACACAGATACGCAGTATTTT.

This clonotype was detected ten times or more. V usage is TRBV5-5 and J usage is TRBJ1-4, with 11 bases that match TRBD1. Germline V CDR1 and CDR2: SGHKS, YYEKEE (reference sequence). CDR3 length: 16 amino acids. Germline trimming cut 0 bases from V and 12 bases from J; bases unmatched to any gene: 10. The CDR3 DNA follows: TGTGCCAGCAGCTTGGAGTTGGGGACAGGGGGAGCAGAACTGTTTTTT. Translated: CASSLELGTGGAELFF.

This clonotype was observed a handful of times. The chain couples TRBV20-1 to TRBJ2-7; no clear D gene. CDR3 length: 12 amino acids. Germline lookup yields CDR1 DFQATT and CDR2 SNEGSKA (reference sequence). V lost 7 bases and J lost 2, with 12 bases in between. The CDR3 sequence: CSGNDFAYEQYF. The CDR3 DNA reads TGCAGTGGAAACGACTTCGCCTACGAGCAGTACTTC.

This clonotype has ten or more counts. The chain is built from TRBV20-1 and TRBJ2-4; D not certain. Trimming left V 3 bases short and J 10 bases short, with 10 bases between. In germline, CDR1 is DFQATT, CDR2 SNEGSKA (reference sequence). This CDR3 has 11 residues. Written as DNA, the CDR3 is TGCAGTGCTAGGTCCAAAGTGATTCAGTACTTC. Its translation: CSARSKVIQYF.